This is a list of T cell receptor beta chains from one sample in a study of control samples from healthy donors and cancer patients. Data came from immunoSEQ multiplex PCR; TCRdb stores just in-frame clones and leaves some out. The table has 110,000 to 150,000 clones, around 90% seen once. Material: blood. The receptors were sampled from a man aged 30 to 39 in good health. Each CDR3 is given with its conserved first and last residue. The D gene is left open where the match is weak. Where a row states a size, it is once, few, many or the class of an expanded clone; other rows omit it.

TRBV5-4	TRBJ2-2	NA	TRBD1	TGTGCCAGCAGCGTGGACAGGGGGCAAATCGGGGAGCTGTTTTTT	CASSVDRGQIGELFF
TRBV28	TRBJ2-3	NA	NA	TGTGCCAGCAGTTTCCCAGGTTGGGGTGGGACGGATACGCAGTATTTT	CASSFPGWGGTDTQYF
TRBV3-1/TRBV3-2	TRBJ2-5	NA	TRBD2	TGTGCCAGCAGCACAACCCCGGGAGGGCCAGAGACCCAGTACTTC	CASSTTPGGPETQYF
TRBV24-1	TRBJ2-7	NA	TRBD1	TGTGCCACCAGGGGGATCCGCTGCGACAGGGCTGAACCTTACGAGCAGTACTTC	CATRGIRCDRAEPYEQYF
TRBV4-2	TRBJ2-6	few	TRBD2	TGTGCCAGCAGCCCCTTCGGGACTAGCTCTGGGGCCAACGTCCTGACTTTC	CASSPFGTSSGANVLTF
TRBV11-3	TRBJ2-3	NA	NA	TGTGCCAGCAGCTTAAGTCCGATCCGGGAAACCACAGATACGCAGTATTTT	CASSLSPIRETTDTQYF
TRBV13	TRBJ1-2	few	TRBD1	TGTGCCAGCAGCTTAAATAGGGACAGGGTAGGTGACAATTACTATGGCTACACCTTC	CASSLNRDRVGDNYYGYTF
TRBV7-3	TRBJ2-1	NA	NA	TGTGCCAGCAGCTTAACCGAGGCCGCGAGAAATGAGCAGTTCTTC	CASSLTEAARNEQFF
TRBV2	TRBJ1-2	NA	NA	TGTGCCAGCAGTGAAGCCCGGGGATATGGCTACACCTTC	CASSEARGYGYTF
TRBV15	TRBJ2-7	NA	TRBD2	TGTGCCACCAGCAGAACGGGGACTAGCGGGATCGAGCAGTACTTC	CATSRTGTSGIEQYF
TRBV13	TRBJ2-7	NA	TRBD1	TGTGCCAGCAGCAATAGGAGGACAGGCGTCTACGAGCAGTACTTC	CASSNRRTGVYEQYF
TRBV11-1	TRBJ2-1	NA	TRBD2	TGTGCCAGCAGCTTATTCCCTAGCGGCGCATTCAATGAGCAGTTCTTC	CASSLFPSGAFNEQFF
TRBV27	TRBJ2-3	NA	NA	TGTGCCAGCTCTTTTGGTTTGTCTGGCACAGATACGCAGTATTTT	CASSFGLSGTDTQYF
TRBV5-1	TRBJ1-3	few	NA	TGCGCCAGCAGCCCGGACGGATCTGGAAACACCATATATTTT	CASSPDGSGNTIYF
TRBV27	TRBJ2-7	NA	TRBD1	TGTGCCAGCAGTCGCACAGGGGGCGCAGGTTCTTACGAGCAGTACTTC	CASSRTGGAGSYEQYF
TRBV5-4	TRBJ2-7	NA	NA	TGTGCCAGCAGCTTGGGACTAGGGAGCCTATACGAGCAGTACTTC	CASSLGLGSLYEQYF
TRBV18	TRBJ2-5	NA	NA	TGTGCCAGCTCACAAGAGACCCAGTACTTC	CASSQETQYF
TRBV30	TRBJ1-2	NA	NA	TGTGCCTGGAGCGGGCAGGTTTTTGATGGCTACACCTTC	CAWSGQVFDGYTF
TRBV7-2	TRBJ1-4	NA	TRBD1	TGTGCCAGCAGACGACAGGGGTGGGGAGAAAAACTGTTTTTT	CASRRQGWGEKLFF
TRBV7-2	TRBJ2-1	NA	TRBD1	TGTGCCAGCAGTTTTCGGGGACAGGGGGGGAATGAGCAGTTCTTC	CASSFRGQGGNEQFF
TRBV28	TRBJ1-1	NA	TRBD1	TGTGCCAGCAGGGCTCTCAAAAAGGACAGGGCTGAAGCTTTCTTT	CASRALKKDRAEAFF
TRBV10-3	TRBJ1-1	NA	TRBD1	TGTGCCATCAGTGAGTCCCGGGACAGCACTGAAGCTTTCTTT	CAISESRDSTEAFF
TRBV2	TRBJ2-1	few	TRBD2	TGTGCCAGCAGGCGAACTAGCGGGATTTACAATGAGCAGTTCTTC	CASRRTSGIYNEQFF
TRBV10-1	TRBJ2-7	NA	NA	TGCGCCAGCAGCGCGGGACCGACCTACGAGCAGTACTTC	CASSAGPTYEQYF
TRBV9	TRBJ2-2	NA	NA	TGTGCCAGCAGCGTTACTGGGGCCGGGGAGCTGTTTTTT	CASSVTGAGELFF
TRBV6-1	TRBJ1-2	NA	NA	TGTGCCAGCAGTTTGGACTTCTATGGCTACACCTTC	CASSLDFYGYTF
TRBV11-2	TRBJ2-7	NA	NA	TGTGCCAGCAGCTTCTACAGGGTAAAGAACTACGAGCAGTACTTC	CASSFYRVKNYEQYF
TRBV25-1	TRBJ1-1	NA	NA	TGTGCCAGCAGTGAAGGTGTCACTGAAGCTTTCTTT	CASSEGVTEAFF
TRBV25-1	TRBJ2-7	NA	NA	TGTGCCAGCAGTCGCCCCGGGAAAGACTACGAGCAGTACTTC	CASSRPGKDYEQYF
TRBV5-1	TRBJ1-2	NA	TRBD1	TGCGCCAGCAGCCAACGACAGGGTGTGGGGGGCTACACCTTC	CASSQRQGVGGYTF
TRBV27	TRBJ2-1	NA	TRBD1	TGTGCCAGCAGCTATACAGGGGGACCCTACAATGAGCAGTTCTTC	CASSYTGGPYNEQFF
TRBV29-1	TRBJ1-3	NA	NA	TGCAGCGTTGAACTATTCAGCTACTCTGGAAACACCATATATTTT	CSVELFSYSGNTIYF
TRBV7-2	TRBJ2-7	NA	TRBD1	TGTGCCAGCAGCGTCGCGACAGGGTTCCTTACCTACGAGCAGTACTTC	CASSVATGFLTYEQYF